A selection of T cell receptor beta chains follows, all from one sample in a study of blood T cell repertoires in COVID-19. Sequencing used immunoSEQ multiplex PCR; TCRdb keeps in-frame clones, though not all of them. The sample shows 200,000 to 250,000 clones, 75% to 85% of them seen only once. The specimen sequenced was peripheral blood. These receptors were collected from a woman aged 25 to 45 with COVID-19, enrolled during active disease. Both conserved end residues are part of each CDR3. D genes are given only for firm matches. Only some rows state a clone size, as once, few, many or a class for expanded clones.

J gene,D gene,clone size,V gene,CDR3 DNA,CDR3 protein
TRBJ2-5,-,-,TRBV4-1,TGCGCCAGCAGCCAAGCGCGGGAAGAGACCCAGTACTTC,CASSQAREETQYF
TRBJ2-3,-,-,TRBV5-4,TGTGCCAGCAGCTTTCTGGGGGCGGGCACAGATACGCAGTATTTT,CASSFLGAGTDTQYF
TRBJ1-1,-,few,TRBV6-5,TGTGCCAGCAGTTCCGTAAACACTGAAGCTTTCTTT,CASSSVNTEAFF
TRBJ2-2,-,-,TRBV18,TGTGCCAGCTCACGGGGGCAGTCGAACACCGGGGAGCTGTTTTTT,CASSRGQSNTGELFF
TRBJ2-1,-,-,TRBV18,TGTGCCAGCTCACCGACAGGAACCTACAATGAGCAGTTCTTC,CASSPTGTYNEQFF
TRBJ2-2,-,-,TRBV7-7,TGTGCCAGCAGCCGAGAGGCGAACACCGGGGAGCTGTTTTTT,CASSREANTGELFF
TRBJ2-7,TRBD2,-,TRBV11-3,TGTGCCAGCAGCTTAGATTCTAGCGGGAGGGCCGGAGAGCAGTACTTC,CASSLDSSGRAGEQYF
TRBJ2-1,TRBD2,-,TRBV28,TGTGCCAGCAGCCAAAGGACTAGCTACAATGAGCAGTTCTTC,CASSQRTSYNEQFF
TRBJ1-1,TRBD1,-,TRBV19,TGTGCCAGTAGTATAGACCGGGACAGGGGGGGAGGCACTGAAGCTTTCTTT,CASSIDRDRGGGTEAFF
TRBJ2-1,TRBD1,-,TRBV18,TGTGCCAGCTTTGACCCAGGGGGCAAAACAGATGAGCAGTTCTTC,CASFDPGGKTDEQFF
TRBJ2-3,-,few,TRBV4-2,TGTGCCAGCAGCGAATCACTAGTCTCCCCAGATACGCAGTATTTT,CASSESLVSPDTQYF
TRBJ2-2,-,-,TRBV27,TGTGCCAGCAGGGGCTTCCTGGTCGCCGGGGAGCTGTTTTTT,CASRGFLVAGELFF
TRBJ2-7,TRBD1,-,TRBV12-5,TGTGCTAGTGGATCGGGACAGGGGGGAGACGAGCAGTACTTC,CASGSGQGGDEQYF
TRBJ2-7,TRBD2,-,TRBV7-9,TGTGCCAGCAGCGCGGGACTAGCCTACGAGCAGTACTTC,CASSAGLAYEQYF